The 6 T cell receptor beta chains below come from one sample, sequenced in a study of T cell responses to AZD1222 COVID-19 vaccine. Produced via immunoSEQ multiplex PCR; TCRdb's table is partial and in-frame only. This table has 200,000 or so clones, over 85% appearing once. This specimen consisted of peripheral blood, obtained 28 days after the second AZD1222 dose. Every receptor here comes from an adult who received the AZD1222 COVID-19 vaccine.

The J gene is TRBJ1-3, the V gene TRBV10-3; no clear D gene. V lost 1 base and J 3 bases, leaving 4 bases between the germline ends. In germline, CDR1 is ENHRY, CDR2 SYGVKD. The CDR3 loop spans 13 amino acids. The CDR3 bases are TGTGCCATCAGTGAGTGGGGTGGAAACACCATATATTTT. It translates to CAISEWGGNTIYF.

The J gene is TRBJ2-7, the V gene TRBV30; perhaps D is TRBD1 or TRBD2 (5 bases each). This CDR3 comprises 13 residues. The germline V gene encodes CDR1 GTSNPN and CDR2 SVGIG (reference sequence). Between the trimmed V and J ends, which lost 4 bases and 3 bases, there was a span of 13 bases. The CDR3 loop is CAWNSLGDYEQYF. The CDR3 nucleotides read TGTGCCTGGAATTCGTTGGGGGACTACGAGCAGTACTTC.

The chain combines TRBV5-1 with TRBJ1-2, with 7 bases lining up with TRBD1. There are 14 residues in the CDR3. CDR1 is SGHRS and CDR2 is YFSETQ in the germline V gene. J gave up 6 bases and V 3 bases, and 8 bases lay outside the gene matches. The CDR3 DNA follows: TGCGCCAGCAGCTCTGCTACAGGGGCGGATGGCTACACCTTC. As protein: CASSSATGADGYTF.

This clone was counted a few times. The rearrangement links TRBV27 to TRBJ2-1, with 11 positions matching TRBD2. The CDR3 has 16 amino acids. Germline CDR1 and CDR2: MNHEY and SMNVEV (reference sequence). With V trimmed by 6 bases and J by 3 bases, 7 bases remained unmatched. CDR3 sequence reads: CASRDLAGGFYNEQFF. The DNA of the CDR3 is TGTGCCAGCAGGGATCTAGCGGGGGGCTTCTACAATGAGCAGTTCTTC.

The V gene is TRBV30, the J gene TRBJ1-5; D is ambiguous. Per germline, CDR1 GTSNPN and CDR2 SVGIG (reference sequence). The CDR3 is 12 amino acids. Trimming stripped 3 bases from V and 7 bases from J, with 10 bases between. The CDR3 sequence is CAWSAPGQPQHF. CDR3 in DNA: TGTGCCTGGAGCGCCCCGGGACAGCCCCAGCATTTT.

The chain is built from TRBV7-3 and TRBJ2-1, with 9 positions matching TRBD1. V trimming: 5 bases; J trimming: 9 bases; junction bases outside the gene matches: 5. The germline V gene has CDR1 SGHTA and CDR2 FQGTGA. The CDR3 runs to 13 residues. The CDR3 is CASSGTGGGEQFF. CDR3 coding DNA: TGTGCCAGCAGCGGAACAGGGGGCGGTGAGCAGTTCTTC.